Listed below are T cell receptor beta chains from one sample, sequenced in a study of T-cell reconstitution after alpha-beta-depleted transplantation in children. TCRdb re-analysed the PCR reads in MiXCR, keeping a single row per CDR3 protein. The table has approximately 650,000 distinct CDR3 sequences, 13% seen once. Specimen: PBMCs, collected before TCRalphabeta/CD19-depleted stem cell transplant. These receptors all come from a girl aged 2 to 9 with congenital amegakaryocytic thrombocytopenia, due to receive a stem cell transplant. The CDR3 runs from the conserved cysteine through the conserved F or W. A D gene is named only where the DNA matches it firmly. Clone size, where shown, is once, few, many, or a class for clones that have expanded.

d_call clone_size j_call v_call cdr3_nt cdr3_aa
- - TRBJ2-3 TRBV5-4 TGTGCCAGCAGCTTGGGAGCGGTTGGCACAGATACGCAGTATTTT CASSLGAVGTDTQYF
- few TRBJ1-4 TRBV12-3/TRBV12-4 TGTGCCAGCAGTCCCCAGGGGAGTGAAAAACTGTTTTTT CASSPQGSEKLFF
- many TRBJ2-7 TRBV20-1 TGCAGTGCTAGAGATCGTCTCGGGACCTACGAGCAGTACTTC CSARDRLGTYEQYF
- - TRBJ2-3 TRBV5-1 TGCGCCAGCAGCTTGGCCTCCCTGGAGACAGATACGCAGTATTTT CASSLASLETDTQYF
- many TRBJ2-2 TRBV15 TGTGCCACCAGCAGAGATCGCCCCACCGGGGAGCTGTTTTTT CATSRDRPTGELFF
- many TRBJ2-7 TRBV5-1 TGCGCCAGCAGCTCGACAGACTACGAGCAGTACTTC CASSSTDYEQYF
- few TRBJ2-1 TRBV7-9 TGTGCCAGCAGCTTAGCGCTGCAGGGAGGCAATGAGCAGTTCTTC CASSLALQGGNEQFF
TRBD2 - TRBJ2-7 TRBV12-3/TRBV12-4 TGTGCCAGCAGTGGGACTAGCGGGAGGCCCATCAGCTCCTACGAGCAGTACTTC CASSGTSGRPISSYEQYF
- few TRBJ2-7 TRBV20-1 TGCAGTGCTAGAGTGGGTAGCGGAGAATGGAGCTCCTACGAGCAGTACTTC CSARVGSGEWSSYEQYF
- - TRBJ1-1 TRBV7-6 TGTGCCAGCAGCTTACGGGAAAGGGCTGAAGCTTTCTTT CASSLRERAEAFF
TRBD2 - TRBJ2-7 TRBV6-2/TRBV6-3 TGTGCCAGCAGTACCGTCAGCGGGAGGTATGGCGAGCAGTACTTC CASSTVSGRYGEQYF
- many TRBJ1-2 TRBV5-1 TGCGCCAGCAGCCCCACCGGGGACCCTATCTCCACACGTGGCTACACCTTC CASSPTGDPISTRGYTF
- - TRBJ2-1 TRBV20-1 TGCAGTGCTAGAGGTCCCACAAGAACTAGCAGAACCAGCTCCTACAATGAGCAGTTCTTC CSARGPTRTSRTSSYNEQFF
- many TRBJ2-1 TRBV5-1 TGCGCCAGCAGCCCCGCAACAGCCTACAATGAGCAGTTCTTC CASSPATAYNEQFF
- - TRBJ1-1 TRBV2 TGTGCCAGCAGTGAAGGGATCAACAGGAATAGGGCTTTCTTT CASSEGINRNRAFF
TRBD1 many TRBJ1-4 TRBV29-1 TGCAGCGCAATCGGACAGGCAACTAATGAAAAACTGTTTTTT CSAIGQATNEKLFF
- few TRBJ2-3 TRBV18 TGTGCCAGCTCACCGTTACAGGTCCGTGAAGATACGCAGTATTTT CASSPLQVREDTQYF
- - TRBJ2-7 TRBV29-1 TGCAGCGCCGCGGGCCACGAGCAGTACTTC CSAAGHEQYF
- few TRBJ2-3 TRBV20-1 TGCAGTGCGGGGGAGAGAGATACGCAGTATTTT CSAGERDTQYF
- many TRBJ2-7 TRBV12-3/TRBV12-4 TGTGCCAGCAGTTTAGCGCTTTGGGACGAGCAGTACTTC CASSLALWDEQYF
TRBD1 - TRBJ2-7 TRBV20-1 TGCAGTCAAGGGGGCAGCTCCTACGAGCAGTACTTC CSQGGSSYEQYF
- many TRBJ1-5 TRBV20-1 TGCAGTGCTAGTGCTGGGAACAGCAATCAGCCCCAGCATTTT CSASAGNSNQPQHF
TRBD2 many TRBJ2-2 TRBV20-1 TGCAGTGCTAGTGGGGTAGCGGGAACCATCACCGGGGAGCTGTTTTTT CSASGVAGTITGELFF
- - TRBJ2-1 TRBV15 TGTGCCACCAGCAGCCGAGATGAGCAGTTCTTC CATSSRDEQFF
- - TRBJ1-1 TRBV5-1 TGCGCCAGCAGCCCCCAGGCCATGAACACTGAAGCTTTCTTT CASSPQAMNTEAFF
TRBD2 - TRBJ2-3 TRBV9 TGTGCCAGCAGCGTAGCTAGCGGGAGCACAGATACGCAGTATTTT CASSVASGSTDTQYF
- many TRBJ1-4 TRBV28 TGTGCCAGCAGCGAACCCGGGACATCTTTGTATAAACTGTTTTTT CASSEPGTSLYKLFF
- - TRBJ2-1 TRBV20-1 TGCAGTGTCGGCCCATGGGGATACAATGAGCAGTTCTTC CSVGPWGYNEQFF
- many TRBJ2-1 TRBV5-1 TGCGCCAGCAGCTGGACCGAGAGCTCCTACAATGAGCAGTTCTTC CASSWTESSYNEQFF
- - TRBJ2-7 TRBV7-8 TGTGCCAGCAGCTTCAGCCGGGACCCAACCTACGAGCAGTACTTC CASSFSRDPTYEQYF
- - TRBJ2-5 TRBV12-3/TRBV12-4 TGTGCCAGCAGTTCCCCCAGGGGCGGAGAGACCCAGTACTTC CASSSPRGGETQYF
- few TRBJ2-5 TRBV28 TGTGCCAGCAGTTTCCCATCTCGTCGCAAAGTGACCCAGTACTTC CASSFPSRRKVTQYF
- many TRBJ1-2 TRBV20-1 TGCAGTGCCAACTATGGCTACACCTTC CSANYGYTF
TRBD2 many TRBJ2-3 TRBV29-1 TGCAGCGTTGAAGCGCCGGGCGGGAGATCATTCCGGCACCCAGATACGCAGTATTTT CSVEAPGGRSFRHPDTQYF
- few TRBJ2-5 TRBV20-1 TGCAGTGTCATCAGGGGCGTGGGTGTGGAGACCCAGTACTTC CSVIRGVGVETQYF